The TCR beta chain described here comes from a study of blood T cell repertoires in COVID-19. Across about two dozen US areas, participants ranged in age from about 18 to 100 years. Recovery meant two consecutive negative NP/OP PCR tests, professional clearance, or resolved symptoms. CDR3 length: 13 residues. V lost 5 bases and J lost 3, with 8 bases in between. Germline loops: CDR1 SGHTA, CDR2 FQGTGA. Authors' data handling: Estimates of nucleated cell counts were drawn from the amplification of reference gene primers. Profiled with immunoSEQ multiplex PCR; TCRdb holds only in-frame clones, not every one. V and J calls and clone size are those listed in that table; D and trimming were worked out from the DNA. The sample lists around 160,000 clones, approximately 80% occurring once.

The chain combines TRBV7-3 with TRBJ2-1, with unresolved D. The source material was PBMCs or T cells enriched from blood (not recorded which). The TCR comes from a man between 45 and 60 years old who had recovered from COVID-19. The CDR3 spells CASSISYYNEQFF. CDR3 coding DNA: TGTGCCAGCAGCATCTCCTACTACAATGAGCAGTTCTTC.